This T cell receptor beta chain was captured in a study of T-cell memory formation after mild COVID-19. TCRdb reanalysed the 5' RACE reads using MiXCR and keeps one entry per CDR3 protein. This sample carries more than 300,000 distinct CDR3 sequences, 20% of them seen once, and the ten largest clones take 21%. Germline V CDR1 and CDR2: DFQATT, SNEGSKA (reference sequence). Trimming removed 2 bases from V and 1 base from J, with 11 bases in between. The CDR3 extends over 14 amino acids. This clonotype was observed a handful of times. What was sequenced was PBMCs or a T cell subset sorted from them (not recorded which). The source of this sequence is a man aged 18 to 29 who had mild COVID-19 (a few samples of this study predate the infection). Cell type and time point are not known. The chain combines TRBV20-1 with TRBJ2-5; no clear D gene. CDR3 DNA sequence: TGCAGTGCTAGATCAGCGTCAGGCCAAGAGACCCAGTACTTC. It encodes CSARSASGQETQYF.